This T cell receptor (beta chain) appears in the sequencing data of a study of T cells in Graves' hyperthyroidism and ophthalmopathy. Study-wide results and limits: Onset of ophthalmopathy came a median 6.5 months after the model predicted it.

The CDR3 is made up of 15 amino acids. Germline V gene lookup returns CDR1 LNHDA and CDR2 SQIVND (reference sequence). Trimming removed 5 bases at V and 5 bases at J, with 16 bases between. TCR beta CDR3 regions were amplified from RNA transcripts. A first-round RT-PCR of the TCR CDR3 used the HTBI primer set. TCRdb re-derived calls from the multiplex PCR reads in MiXCR, one entry per CDR3 protein. The sample includes around 480,000 distinct CDR3 sequences, around 14% of them seen just once. Note on this clonotype: Antigen: not known.

Stability of Graves' hyperthyroidism was defined as absent ophthalmopathy progression within 18 months. Patients having uncontrolled infection, another autoimmune disease, pregnancy or lactation were not included. The specimen sequenced was blood. The TCR sequence derives from a woman in her late teens or twenties with Graves' hyperthyroidism. This chain links TRBV19 with TRBJ1-5, with D tentatively TRBD1 (5 bases). CDR3: CASSPPKGQHQPQHF. DNA of the CDR3: TGTGCCAGTAGTCCACCCAAGGGGCAGCATCAGCCCCAGCATTTT.